This TCR beta chain was recovered during a study of blood T cell repertoires in COVID-19. About the study: Acute and convalescent COVID-19 specimens originated in the United States, Italy and Spain. PBMCs, B-cell-depleted T cells, or T cells provided the cDNA or gDNA that made up the material.

How the authors handled the data: Counts of nucleated cells, estimated from reference gene primer amplification, were obtained. Repertoires were generated with immunoSEQ multiplex PCR, while TCRdb's copy carries only in-frame clones and drops some. That table gives V, J and clone size, and the DNA gave D and trimming. This sample yields about 180,000 clones, of which 75% to 90% are seen a single time; 2% to 2.5% belongs to the top ten. Germline values: CDR1 MGHRA, CDR2 YSYEKL. Trimming removed 3 bases at V and 7 bases at J, with 16 bases between. This CDR3 is built from 15 residues. This receptor was obtained from a woman aged 40 to 50 with acute COVID-19. The rearrangement joins TRBV4-1 to TRBJ1-5, with D possibly matching TRBD1 (6 bases). Sequencing input: PBMCs or T cells enriched from blood (not recorded which). The CDR3 protein is CASSQGAQGLQPQHF. The CDR3 coding sequence is TGCGCCAGCAGCCAGGGGGCACAGGGCCTGCAGCCCCAGCATTTT.